The 3 T cell receptor beta chains presented below share a single source sample, sequenced in a study of blood T cell repertoires in COVID-19. The method was immunoSEQ multiplex PCR; TCRdb's version includes in-frame clones alone and lacks a portion of them. The repertoire holds approximately 380,000 clones, with around 89% as singletons. Specimen: PBMCs or T cells enriched from blood (not recorded which). All receptors come from a woman younger than 30 who had recovered from COVID-19.

The chain is built from TRBV19 and TRBJ1-3; 9 bases align to TRBD1. CDR3 length equals 16 residues. J was trimmed by 0 bases and V by 5 bases; bases with no gene match: 5. CDR1 is LNHDA, CDR2 SQIVND, per germline (reference sequence). The CDR3 here is CASSLGQGISGNTIYF. The CDR3 nucleotides are TGTGCCAGTAGTTTGGGACAGGGAATCTCTGGAAACACCATATATTTT.

V gene TRBV3-1 (or the pseudogene TRBV3-2) combines with J gene TRBJ1-2; D unresolved. From germline, CDR1 is LGHDT and CDR2 YNNKEL (reference sequence). This CDR3 has 14 residues. Trimming stripped 1 base from V and 4 bases from J, with 10 bases between. This CDR3 reads CASSQGGLPYGYTF. The CDR3 bases are TGTGCCAGCAGCCAAGGTGGCCTTCCCTATGGCTACACCTTC.

V usage is TRBV4-1 and J usage is TRBJ1-6; 11 nucleotides align to TRBD1. Germline V gene data show CDR1 as MGHRA and CDR2 as YSYEKL. The J segment lost 13 bases and the V segment lost 0 bases, leaving 8 bases of the junction unmatched. The CDR3 length is 16 residues. The CDR3 region has the DNA TGCGCCAGCAGCCAAGATGGGGGACAGGGGGGTTGGCCCCTCCACTTT. It codes for CASSQDGGQGGWPLHF.